These 22 T cell receptor beta chains came from one sample sequenced in a study of T-cell reconstitution after alpha-beta-depleted transplantation in children. Researchers prepared the TCRbeta library using unique molecular identifiers, the study reports. TCRdb independently ran MiXCR on the PCR reads; one entry per CDR3 protein. Of about 78,000 distinct CDR3 sequences detected, 14% appear once; the ten largest clones hold 25% to 30%. Sequenced material: PBMCs, mostly from graft donor cells, taken 180 days after TCRalphabeta/CD19-depleted stem cell transplant. The receptors were gathered from a male patient aged 2 to 9 who had a stem cell transplant for acute lymphoblastic leukemia, so the T cells may come from the graft donor.

This clonotype appeared once. This rearrangement joins TRBV5-1 to TRBJ2-2; D not resolved. Germline V gene data show CDR1 as SGHRS and CDR2 as YFSETQ. The CDR3 loop spans 15 amino acids. With 1 base removed from V and 9 bases from J, the gap between germline ends came to 16 bases. The CDR3 protein is CASSLNRAKAWELFF. CDR3 coding DNA: TGCGCCAGCAGCTTGAACCGGGCCAAGGCCTGGGAGCTGTTTTTT.

This chain uses TRBV11-2 with TRBJ2-7, with 9 bases lining up with TRBD1. V lost 5 bases, J lost 5 bases, and 10 bases stayed unmatched. Germline lookup yields CDR1 SGHAT and CDR2 FQNNGV. This CDR3 has 15 residues. The CDR3 coding sequence is TGTGCCAGCAGCCCTCCGGGACAGGGTCCGCACGAGCAGTACTTC. Amino acid sequence: CASSPPGQGPHEQYF.

The genes are TRBV7-6 and TRBJ2-7, with D perhaps TRBD2 (6 bases). Trimming took 5 bases from V and 0 from J, leaving 8 bases between them. The CDR3 runs 13 residues. Germline CDR1 SGHVS, CDR2 FNYEAQ. The CDR3 nucleotides are TGTGCCAGCAGCCTGACTAGCTCCTACGAGCAGTACTTC. Residues: CASSLTSSYEQYF.

This clonotype was seen more than once but under ten times. The chain recombines TRBV5-1 with TRBJ2-3, with 7 bases lining up with TRBD1. The CDR3 covers 15 residues. The germline gives CDR1 SGHRS, CDR2 YFSETQ. V trimming: 3 bases; J trimming: 0 bases; junction bases outside the gene matches: 4. Written as DNA, the CDR3 is TGCGCCAGCAGCTCCTTGACAGGGAGCACAGATACGCAGTATTTT. Protein: CASSSLTGSTDTQYF.

This sequence joins TRBV4-1 and TRBJ1-2, with unresolved D. The CDR3 is made up of 14 amino acids. With 1 base removed from V and 4 bases from J, the gap between germline ends came to 10 bases. CDR1 and CDR2 from the germline V gene are MGHRA and YSYEKL. CDR3 in DNA: TGCGCCAGCAGCCAAGTATCAGTTGGCTATGGCTACACCTTC. It codes for CASSQVSVGYGYTF.

This clonotype has only a few counts. V and J are TRBV20-1 and TRBJ1-2, with D tentatively TRBD1 (6 bases). V lost 5 bases to trimming and J lost 4 bases, with 17 bases between them. Germline lookup yields CDR1 DFQATT and CDR2 SNEGSKA (reference sequence). This CDR3 is built from 14 residues. CDR3 loop: CSAVLRDTSYGYTF. CDR3 in DNA: TGCAGTGCTGTCCTCCGGGACACCAGCTATGGCTACACCTTC.

The table lists this clonotype with many counts. CDR3 region: CASSSGGDEQFF. The DNA for the CDR3 is TGTGCCAGCAGTTCAGGGGGGGATGAGCAGTTCTTC. The chain is built from TRBV6-5 and TRBJ2-1, with D perhaps matching TRBD1 or TRBD2 (7 bases each). Germline V gene data show CDR1 as MNHEY and CDR2 as SVGAGI. V gave up 4 bases and J gave up 8 bases, with 9 bases separating them. The CDR3 is 12 residues long.

This clonotype was seen many times. V and J are TRBV20-1 and TRBJ1-5; D ambiguous. This CDR3 is built from 15 residues. Germline V lookup: CDR1 DFQATT, CDR2 SNEGSKA (reference sequence). The germline V and J ends were trimmed by 5 bases and 0 bases, with 14 bases remaining between them. In DNA, the CDR3 is TGCAGTGCTTTACCTCAGTGGTATAGCAATCAGCCCCAGCATTTT. This translates into CSALPQWYSNQPQHF.

This clonotype has only a few counts. The chain carries TRBV10-2 and TRBJ1-1; 10 positions match TRBD1. Trimming at V came to 4 bases and at J to 5 bases, leaving 10 bases not matched to a gene. The germline CDR1 and CDR2 sequences are WSHSY and SAAADI. The CDR3 sequence is 16 residues long. The CDR3, as DNA: TGCGCCAGCAGTGCGATCCGGGACAGGGGACGAACTGAAGCTTTCTTT. Protein product: CASSAIRDRGRTEAFF.

The rearrangement links TRBV21-1 to TRBJ1-5. TRBV21-1 is a pseudogene segment. This CDR3 has 13 residues. In DNA, the CDR3 is TGTGCCAGCAGCAAGATATGGGATCAGCCCCAGCATTTT. Translation gives CASSKIWDQPQHF.

The chain recombines TRBV7-2 with TRBJ2-2; 12 bases map to TRBD1. The CDR3 runs to 16 residues. V lost 6 bases and J lost 7; bases outside the gene matches: 9. Germline CDR1 is SGHTA and CDR2 is FQGNSA. CDR3 nucleotides: TGTGCCAGCAGTCCCCGGGACAGGGGGCATGACGGGGAGCTGTTTTTT. This codes for CASSPRDRGHDGELFF.

This clonotype was seen a few times. The V and J genes are TRBV7-2 and TRBJ1-2, with a possible D match to TRBD1 (6 bases). Trimming left V 5 bases short and J 5 bases short, with 21 bases between. The CDR3 loop spans 16 amino acids. The germline V gene encodes CDR1 SGHTA and CDR2 FQGNSA. The CDR3 DNA follows: TGTGCCAGCAGCCCCAGGGTCAGGGGTGGAGAGTATGGCTACACCTTC. Encoded protein: CASSPRVRGGEYGYTF. The full variable domain, rest sourced from reference TRBV7-2 and TRBJ1-2, is GAGVSQSPSNKVTEKGKDVELRCDPISGHTALYWYRQSLGQGLEFLIYFQGNSAPDKSGLPSDRFSAERTGGSVSTLTIQRTQQEDSAVYLCASSPRVRGGEYGYTFGSGTRLTVV.

In its sample, this clonotype was seen many times. The V call is TRBV7-2, the J call TRBJ2-2; possibly TRBD2 for D (6 bases). Looked up from germline, CDR1 is SGHTA and CDR2 is FQGNSA. V lost 0 bases and J lost 4, with 12 bases in between. This CDR3 region has 16 residues. The CDR3 DNA sequence: TGTGCCAGCAGCTTAGCGCACGGGAGAGGCACCGGGGAGCTGTTTTTT. Its translation: CASSLAHGRGTGELFF.

This clonotype was detected many times. The rearrangement joins TRBV7-9 to TRBJ2-1; TRBD1 aligns across 8 bases. There are 15 residues in the CDR3. Germline V gene sequence: CDR1 SEHNR, CDR2 FQNEAQ (reference sequence). V was pared by 6 bases and J by 4 bases, with 8 bases of the junction left unmatched. The CDR3 reads CASRTGATSYNEQFF. The CDR3 nucleotides read TGTGCCAGCAGGACAGGGGCAACCTCATACAATGAGCAGTTCTTC.

This chain links TRBV7-2 with TRBJ2-7; either TRBD1 or TRBD2 may fit D (5 bases each). The germline gives CDR1 SGHTA, CDR2 FQGNSA. The CDR3 covers 13 residues. With 2 bases removed from V and 7 bases from J, the gap between germline ends came to 12 bases. CDR3 region: CASSLRGEREQYF. CDR3 coding DNA: TGTGCCAGCAGCTTACGAGGGGAGCGGGAGCAGTACTTC.

The chain links TRBV29-1 to TRBJ2-7, with 10 bases fitting TRBD1. With 5 bases clipped from V and 3 bases from J, the junction kept 1 base outside the gene matches. Germline V gene data show CDR1 as SQVTM and CDR2 as ANQGSEA. The CDR3 has 12 amino acids. CDR3 bases: TGCAGCGTTTGGGACAGGGGCTACGAGCAGTACTTC. The encoded protein is CSVWDRGYEQYF.

The chain employs TRBV29-1 and TRBJ1-2, with D tentatively TRBD1 (5 bases). Germline V gene lookup returns CDR1 SQVTM and CDR2 ANQGSEA. V dropped 4 bases and J dropped 8 bases, with 14 bases sitting between them. The CDR3 has 12 residues. Written as DNA, the CDR3 is TGCAGCGTTGCATTTAGGGGTAAGGGCTACACCTTC. This encodes CSVAFRGKGYTF. Full variable domain (missing parts from reference TRBV29-1 and TRBJ1-2): SAVISQKPSRDICQRGTSLTIQCQVDSQVTMMFWYRQQPGQSLTLIATANQGSEATYESGFVIDKFPISRPNLTFSTLTVSNMSPEDSSIYLCSVAFRGKGYTFGSGTRLTVV.

A few counts support this clonotype. This chain connects TRBV7-8 to TRBJ2-3; weak D call: TRBD2 (5 bases). This CDR3 has 16 residues. Trimming stripped 7 bases from V and 0 bases from J, with 17 bases between. Germline V gene lookup returns CDR1 SGHVS and CDR2 FQNEAQ. For the CDR3, the DNA is TGTGCCAGCAACGGGGTAGTCTATTCTAGCACAGATACGCAGTATTTT. As protein: CASNGVVYSSTDTQYF.

This sequence joins TRBV10-3 and TRBJ2-1; TRBD2 matches at 15 bases. Germline V gives CDR1 ENHRY, CDR2 SYGVKD. With 4 bases clipped from V and 10 bases from J, the junction kept 2 bases outside the gene matches. The CDR3 loop spans 14 amino acids. In DNA form, the CDR3 reads TGTGCCATCAGTGCAGGGACTAGCGGGGGGGAGCAGTTCTTC. Protein product: CAISAGTSGGEQFF.

This clonotype has just a few counts. The chain has TRBV7-9 and TRBJ2-7; 9 bases fit TRBD1. CDR3 length: 14 amino acids. J gave up 4 bases and V 5 bases, and 6 bases lay outside the gene matches. Germline lookup yields CDR1 SEHNR and CDR2 FQNEAQ (reference sequence). The CDR3 spells CASSPSTGGYEQYF. The DNA for the CDR3 is TGTGCCAGCAGCCCTTCGACAGGGGGGTACGAGCAGTACTTC.

Comment on this clonotype: With a much larger clone just one base away, this may be a read error. This sequence joins TRBV15 and TRBJ1-5, with D perhaps matching TRBD1 (5 bases). The V gene's germline CDR1 is LNHNV and CDR2 YYDKDF (reference sequence). This CDR3 has 15 amino acids. CDR3 in amino acids: CATSRGLPHRQPQLF. CDR3 DNA sequence: TGTGCCACCAGCAGAGGACTACCTCACAGGCAGCCCCAGCTTTTT. The full variable domain, rest sourced from reference TRBV15 and TRBJ1-5, is DAMVIQNPRYQVTQFGKPVTLSCSQTLNHNVMYWYQQKSSQAPKLLFHYYDKDFNNEADTPDNFQSRRPNTSFCFLDIRSPGLGDTAMYLCATSRGLPHRQPQLFGDGTRLSIL.

Only a few counts were recorded for this clonotype. The J gene is TRBJ2-7, the V gene TRBV24-1; 8 positions agree with TRBD1. Looked up from germline, CDR1 is KGHDR and CDR2 is SFDVKD. V was pared by 5 bases and J by 3 bases, with 2 bases of the junction left unmatched. The length of the CDR3 is 13 residues. The CDR3 is CATSGTGHYEQYF. The DNA of the CDR3 is TGTGCCACCAGTGGGACAGGGCACTACGAGCAGTACTTC.